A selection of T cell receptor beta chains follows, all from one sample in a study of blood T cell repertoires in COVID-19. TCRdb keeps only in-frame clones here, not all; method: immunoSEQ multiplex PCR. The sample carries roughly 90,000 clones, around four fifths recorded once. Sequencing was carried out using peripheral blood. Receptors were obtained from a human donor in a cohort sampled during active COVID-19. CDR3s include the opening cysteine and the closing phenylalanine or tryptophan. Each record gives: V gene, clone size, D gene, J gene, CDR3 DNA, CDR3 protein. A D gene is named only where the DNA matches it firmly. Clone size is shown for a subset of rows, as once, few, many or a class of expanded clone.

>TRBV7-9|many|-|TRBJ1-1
TGTGCCAGCAGCTTAGTAGATGAAGCTTTCTTT
CASSLVDEAFF
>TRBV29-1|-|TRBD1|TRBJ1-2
TGCAGCGTTGCGGACAGGGAGGACTACACCTTC
CSVADREDYTF
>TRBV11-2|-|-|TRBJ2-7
TGTGCCAGCAAACAGAGGGGGAGCTCCTACGAGCAGTACTTC
CASKQRGSSYEQYF
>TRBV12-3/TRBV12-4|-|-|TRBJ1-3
TGTGCCAGCGGCTCAGGGGCTGGAAACACCATATATTTT
CASGSGAGNTIYF
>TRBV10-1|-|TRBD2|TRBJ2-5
TGCGCCAGCAGTGCGGGCGGGAGGCCTCAAGAGACCCAGTACTTC
CASSAGGRPQETQYF
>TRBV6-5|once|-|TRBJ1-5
TGTGCCAGCAGTAGTCAGGACACCTATCAGCCCCAGCATTTT
CASSSQDTYQPQHF
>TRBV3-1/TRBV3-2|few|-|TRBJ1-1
TGTGCCAGCAGCCACTTGAACACTGAAGCTTTCTTT
CASSHLNTEAFF
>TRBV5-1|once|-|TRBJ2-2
TGCGCCAGCAGCTTGTTTGGGGGGAGCAACACCGGGGAGCTGTTTTTT
CASSLFGGSNTGELFF
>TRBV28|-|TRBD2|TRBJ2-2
TGTGCCAGCAGTCCTCTAGCGGGGGAGAACACCGGGGAGCTGTTTTTT
CASSPLAGENTGELFF
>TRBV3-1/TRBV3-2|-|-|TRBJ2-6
TGTGCCAGCAGCCAATCCCCCGGGGTCTCTGGGGCCAACGTCCTGACTTTC
CASSQSPGVSGANVLTF
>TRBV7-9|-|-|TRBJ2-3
TGTGCCAGCAGCTTAAGGGCAGGGGTCACAGATACGCAGTATTTT
CASSLRAGVTDTQYF
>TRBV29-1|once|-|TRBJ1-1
TGCAGCGTTCGACAGCCGAACACTGAAGCTTTCTTT
CSVRQPNTEAFF
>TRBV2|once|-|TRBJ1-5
TGTGCCAGCAGCCGGTCAAAAGGGGGAAACAATCAGCCCCAGCATTTT
CASSRSKGGNNQPQHF
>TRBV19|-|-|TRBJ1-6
TGTGCCAGTACCACAAGGGGTTCACCCCTCCACTTT
CASTTRGSPLHF
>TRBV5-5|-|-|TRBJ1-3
TGTGCCAGCAGCTTATCAGGTCTTCTGGGAAACACCATATATTTT
CASSLSGLLGNTIYF
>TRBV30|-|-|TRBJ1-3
TGTGCCTACTCGGTCGGAAACACCATATATTTT
CAYSVGNTIYF
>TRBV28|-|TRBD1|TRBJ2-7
TGTGCCAGCAGTTCGCAATCGCCGGGACAGTCCTACGAGCAGTACTTC
CASSSQSPGQSYEQYF
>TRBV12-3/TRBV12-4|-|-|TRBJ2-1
TGTGCCAGCAGTTTAGGTCGGTACAATGAGCAGTTCTTC
CASSLGRYNEQFF
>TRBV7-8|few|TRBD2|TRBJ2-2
TGTGCCAGCAGCCGACCTCGGGAGGGAGGCGGGGAGCTGTTTTTT
CASSRPREGGGELFF
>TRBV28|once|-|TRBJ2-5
TGTGCCAGCAGCAACCCCGGGGAGACCCAGTACTTC
CASSNPGETQYF
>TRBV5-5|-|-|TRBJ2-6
TGTGCCAGCAGCTTGGCCGTAGTGGTCCCCTCTGGGGCCAACGTCCTGACTTTC
CASSLAVVVPSGANVLTF
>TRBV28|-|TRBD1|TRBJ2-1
TGTGCCAGCAGTTCACCGGGACAGGGGGCTGGTGAGCAGTTCTTC
CASSSPGQGAGEQFF
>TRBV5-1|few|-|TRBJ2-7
TGCGCCAGCAGCTTGACTAGTTACGAGCAGTACTTC
CASSLTSYEQYF
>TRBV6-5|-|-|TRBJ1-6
TGTGCCAGCACTGTGGGGCGTTCACCCCTCCACTTT
CASTVGRSPLHF
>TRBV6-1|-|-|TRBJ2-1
TGTGCCAGCAGTGAGGCCCAGGCTAGCCTCTCCTACAATGAGCAGTTCTTC
CASSEAQASLSYNEQFF
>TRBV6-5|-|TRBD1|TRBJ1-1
TGTGCCAGCCACTATGACAGGGCGAACACTGAAGCTTTCTTT
CASHYDRANTEAFF
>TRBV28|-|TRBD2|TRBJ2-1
TGTGCCAGCGGGGCAGCTAGCGGGGGGGTGAATGAGCAGTTCTTC
CASGAASGGVNEQFF
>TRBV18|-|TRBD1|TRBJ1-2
TGTGCCAGCTCACCGGGACAGAATGTTGGAAATGGCTACACCTTC
CASSPGQNVGNGYTF
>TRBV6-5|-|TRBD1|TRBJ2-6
TGTGCCACCCATCCCAGGGGGAGGGCCAACGTCCTGACTTTC
CATHPRGRANVLTF
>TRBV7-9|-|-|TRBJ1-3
TGTGCCAGCAGCCCCTCCTCTGGAAACACCATATATTTT
CASSPSSGNTIYF
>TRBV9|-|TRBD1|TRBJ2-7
TGTGCCAGCAGCGCCAGGGCGGACAGGCCCAGCTCCTACGAGCAGTACTTC
CASSARADRPSSYEQYF
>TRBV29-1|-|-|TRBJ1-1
TGCAGCGGGAAAGGACAAGCTGAAGCTTTCTTT
CSGKGQAEAFF
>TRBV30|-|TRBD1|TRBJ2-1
TGTGCCTGGAGAGACCGGGACAGGGCCCTCCCCTTCTCCTACAATGAGCAGTTCTTC
CAWRDRDRALPFSYNEQFF
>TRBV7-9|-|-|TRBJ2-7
TGTGCCAGCAGTGAGGGAAACGAGCAGTACTTC
CASSEGNEQYF
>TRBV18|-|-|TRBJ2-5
TGTGCCAGCTCATACAGTCTGGGCCCCCAAGAGACCCAGTACTTC
CASSYSLGPQETQYF
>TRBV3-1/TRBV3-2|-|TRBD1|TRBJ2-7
TGTGCCAGCAGCCGGGACAGGGTATTGAACGAGCAGTACTTC
CASSRDRVLNEQYF
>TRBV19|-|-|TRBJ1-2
TGTGCCAGTAGTGACAACTTGGGCTATGGCTACACCTTC
CASSDNLGYGYTF
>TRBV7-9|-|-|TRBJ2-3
TGTGCCAGCAGCTTTCGGAGAGACACAGATACGCAGTATTTT
CASSFRRDTDTQYF
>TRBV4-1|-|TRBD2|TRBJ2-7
TGCGCCAGCAGCCAAGCCACGCCCAGCGGGGGCGCCTACGAGCAGTACTTC
CASSQATPSGGAYEQYF
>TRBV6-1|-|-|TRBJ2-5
TGTGCCAGCAGTGAGAACAAACAAGAGACCCAGTACTTC
CASSENKQETQYF
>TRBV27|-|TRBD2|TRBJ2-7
TGTGCCAGCAGTTCGACTAGCGGGAGCTCCTACGAGCAGTACTTC
CASSSTSGSSYEQYF
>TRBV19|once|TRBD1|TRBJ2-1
TGTGCCAGTAGCATGACAGGGCGGCCCGAGCAGTTCTTC
CASSMTGRPEQFF
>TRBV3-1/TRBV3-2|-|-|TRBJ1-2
TGTGCCAGCAGCCAAGTGGCAGGGTCTAACTATGGCTACACCTTC
CASSQVAGSNYGYTF
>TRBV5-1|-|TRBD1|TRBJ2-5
TGCGCCAGCAGACCAACAGGGGGCCAAGAGACCCAGTACTTC
CASRPTGGQETQYF
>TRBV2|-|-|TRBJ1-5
TGTGCCAGCAGTGAAGCAGGGACACCCAATCAGCCCCAGCATTTT
CASSEAGTPNQPQHF
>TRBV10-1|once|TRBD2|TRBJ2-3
TGCGCCAGCAGTGAAGGGCTAGCGGAGACAGATACGCAGTATTTT
CASSEGLAETDTQYF
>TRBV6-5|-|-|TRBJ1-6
TGTGCCAGCAGTAACGGGAATAATTCACCCCTCCACTTT
CASSNGNNSPLHF
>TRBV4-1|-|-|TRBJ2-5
TGCGCCAGCAGCCGTGGACAGTCTGGGGAGACCCAGTACTTC
CASSRGQSGETQYF
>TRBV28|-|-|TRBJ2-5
TGTGCCAGCTTTTCACCCCCGAGTCCGGAGACCCAGTACTTC
CASFSPPSPETQYF
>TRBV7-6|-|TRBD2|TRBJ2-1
TGTGCCAGCAGCTTTGCCGGGAGGGCCTCCAATGAGCAGTTCTTC
CASSFAGRASNEQFF
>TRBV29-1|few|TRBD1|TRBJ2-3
TGCAGCGTAGGACAGGGGCCGATAACCCAGTATTTT
CSVGQGPITQYF
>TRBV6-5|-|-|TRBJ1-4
TGTGCCAGCAGCTGGACAGAGTACTATGAAAAACTGTTTTTT
CASSWTEYYEKLFF
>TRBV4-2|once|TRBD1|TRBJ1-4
TGTGCCAGCAGCCTGGGACAGGGGTATGAAAAACTGTTTTTT
CASSLGQGYEKLFF